Detailed here is one T cell receptor beta chain. Its antigen is unidentified. Method: immunoSEQ multiplex PCR; TCRdb's copy keeps in-frame clones and lacks some. The table lists about 45,000 clones, 70% to 75% of them singletons. The data are from a study of radiotherapy plus CTLA-4 blockade in lung cancer. Germline V gene lookup returns CDR1 GTSNPN and CDR2 SVGIG (reference sequence). Trimming pared 0 bases from V and 0 bases from J, leaving 9 bases between. The CDR3 extends over 15 amino acids. Findings and limits, study-wide: In blood, after radiotherapy plus ipilimumab, tumor-derived TCR clones expanded. Early clone dynamics of blood T cells, plus interferon-beta, reportedly predicted response best.

The chain recombines TRBV30 with TRBJ1-5; a weak D match, TRBD1 (5 bases). The sequence came from a human donor with non-small cell lung cancer who had a complete response to radiotherapy plus ipilimumab. Sequenced material: peripheral blood, taken from a patient treated with radiotherapy plus ipilimumab. The DNA of the CDR3 is TGTGCCTGGAGTGTGCGGGGGTATAGCAATCAGCCCCAGCATTTT. Its protein is CAWSVRGYSNQPQHF.